This T cell receptor beta chain was profiled in a study of CD8 T cells in ankylosing spondylitis. Study-wide findings and caveats: Typical of ankylosing spondylitis blood, it appeared, was a TCR beta motif of roughly eight highly homologous variants. Earlier reports found some motif variants in synovial fluid and blood in reactive arthritis.

There are a few counts of this clonotype. Its antigen is currently unknown. Germline CDR1 MRHNA, CDR2 SNTAGT. V gave up 2 bases and J gave up 2 bases; unmatched junction bases: 1. CDR3 length: 15 residues. Molecular-barcoded quantitative 5'-RACE produced these TCR beta libraries. TCRdb analysed the 5' RACE reads with MiXCR anew, one entry per CDR3 protein. Among fewer than 200,000 distinct CDR3 sequences listed, about 20% were seen once. This chain uses TRBV6-4 with TRBJ2-1; TRBD2 aligns across 9 bases. The sequence was obtained from a male donor aged 10 to 30 with ankylosing spondylitis or in good health (not recorded which). The sample consisted of blood, either unsorted or a sorted T cell fraction (not recorded which). CDR3: CASSDVAGAYNEQFF. DNA of the CDR3: TGTGCCAGCAGTGACGTAGCGGGAGCCTACAATGAGCAGTTCTTC.